What follows is one TCR beta chain and its context. TCRdb keeps only in-frame clones here, not all; method: immunoSEQ multiplex PCR. The table includes roughly 50,000 clones, about 88% detected once. This record belongs to a study of T cell responses to AZD1222 COVID-19 vaccine. With V trimmed by 3 bases and J by 4 bases, 4 bases remained unmatched. The CDR3 is 15 amino acids. The germline CDR1 and CDR2 sequences are DFQATT and SNEGSKA (reference sequence). The rearrangement links TRBV20-1 to TRBJ2-1, with 12 bases identical to TRBD2. This specimen consisted of peripheral blood, obtained 28 days after the second AZD1222 dose. The TCR sequence derives from an adult who received the AZD1222 COVID-19 vaccine. The CDR3 loop reads CSASLGLAGYNEQFF. As DNA, the CDR3 is TGCAGTGCTAGTTTGGGACTAGCGGGTTACAATGAGCAGTTCTTC.